A selection of T cell receptor beta chains follows, all from one sample in a study of T-cell reconstitution after alpha-beta-depleted transplantation in children. TCRdb reprocessed the PCR reads with MiXCR, giving one entry per CDR3 protein. Counted here are some 490,000 distinct CDR3 sequences, around 13% occurring once; the ten biggest clones make up approximately 5.4%. This specimen consisted of PBMCs from the stem cell graft donor, obtained from the stem cell graft. The receptors stem from a human donor who donated a stem cell graft to a child with combined immunodeficiency. The CDR3 runs from the conserved cysteine through the conserved F or W. The D gene is left open where the match is weak. Clone size appears in some rows only: once, few, many, or a class for an expanded clone.

D gene,clone size,V gene,J gene,CDR3 protein,CDR3 DNA
TRBD1,many,TRBV12-3/TRBV12-4,TRBJ1-2,CASRAGQPGDTF,TGTGCCAGCAGGGCGGGACAGCCTGGCGACACCTTC
TRBD1,few,TRBV2,TRBJ2-7,CASSETGLEQYF,TGTGCCAGCAGTGAGACAGGGCTCGAGCAGTACTTC
TRBD2,few,TRBV11-3,TRBJ2-3,CASSSRTSDTDTQYF,TGTGCCAGCAGCTCGCGGACTAGCGACACAGATACGCAGTATTTT
TRBD1,.,TRBV27,TRBJ1-5,CASRQGASNQPQHF,TGTGCCAGCAGACAGGGGGCGAGCAATCAGCCCCAGCATTTT
TRBD2,.,TRBV11-1,TRBJ2-1,CASSFGTSVEQFF,TGTGCCAGCAGCTTTGGGACTAGTGTTGAGCAGTTCTTC
.,.,TRBV5-1,TRBJ2-7,CARDVGELTYEQYF,TGCGCCAGAGATGTGGGGGAGCTCACCTACGAGCAGTACTTC
.,few,TRBV12-3/TRBV12-4,TRBJ2-7,CASSLAGSRSYEQYF,TGTGCCAGCAGTTTAGCCGGTAGCAGATCCTACGAGCAGTACTTC
.,.,TRBV12-3/TRBV12-4,TRBJ1-1,CASRSVTEAFF,TGTGCCAGCAGATCAGTCACTGAAGCTTTCTTT
TRBD2,many,TRBV20-1,TRBJ2-7,CSAERLAGNYEQYF,TGCAGTGCTGAAAGACTAGCGGGGAACTACGAGCAGTACTTC
.,many,TRBV29-1,TRBJ2-1,CSVATSFEQFF,TGCAGCGTTGCGACTAGTTTTGAGCAGTTCTTC
.,many,TRBV9,TRBJ2-6,CASSSPGRRGANVLTF,TGTGCCAGCAGCAGTCCGGGACGGCGAGGGGCCAACGTCCTGACTTTC
.,.,TRBV9,TRBJ2-1,CASSVEGGSNSYNEQFF,TGTGCCAGCAGCGTAGAAGGGGGGTCCAACTCCTACAATGAGCAGTTCTTC
.,.,TRBV12-3/TRBV12-4,TRBJ2-1,CASGWAGSYNEQFF,TGTGCCAGCGGTTGGGCGGGCTCCTACAATGAGCAGTTCTTC
.,few,TRBV12-3/TRBV12-4,TRBJ2-1,CASSFGGTVYNEQFF,TGTGCCAGCAGTTTCGGAGGGACAGTCTACAATGAGCAGTTCTTC
.,.,TRBV7-2,TRBJ1-4,CASSLAGAGEKLFF,TGTGCCAGCAGCTTAGCAGGGGCTGGTGAAAAACTGTTTTTT
.,many,TRBV2,TRBJ2-7,CASSDSRQGNEQYF,TGTGCCAGCAGTGATTCTCGGCAGGGAAACGAGCAGTACTTC
.,many,TRBV9,TRBJ2-1,CASSVVAVGVGANEQFF,TGTGCCAGCAGCGTAGTCGCTGTCGGAGTTGGGGCCAATGAGCAGTTCTTC
TRBD1,few,TRBV12-3/TRBV12-4,TRBJ1-6,CASSLELTGGLYNSPLHF,TGTGCCAGCAGTCTAGAATTGACAGGGGGTCTGTATAATTCACCCCTCCACTTT
.,.,TRBV20-1,TRBJ1-1,CSASEGGGTEAFF,TGCAGTGCCTCCGAGGGGGGAGGAACTGAAGCTTTCTTT
TRBD2,many,TRBV7-2,TRBJ2-7,CASSTAGLGSYEQYF,TGTGCCAGCAGCACCGCGGGACTAGGCTCCTACGAGCAGTACTTC
.,few,TRBV28,TRBJ1-2,CASSWTDGYTF,TGTGCCAGCAGCTGGACAGATGGCTACACCTTC
TRBD1,few,TRBV6-2/TRBV6-3,TRBJ2-7,CASSYRGPDNSYEQYF,TGTGCCAGCAGTTACAGGGGGCCAGACAACTCCTACGAGCAGTACTTC
.,.,TRBV7-2,TRBJ2-2,CASSLVLINTGELFF,TGTGCCAGCAGCTTAGTACTAATTAACACCGGGGAGCTGTTTTTT